This TCR beta chain is drawn from a study of Graves' ophthalmopathy and Graves' hyperthyroidism. For the study at large: The blood sample was drawn at first diagnosis and before any treatment. Study-wide findings and caveats: Progression of ophthalmopathy was predicted by the model with less than 71% sensitivity and about 72% specificity. Blood contained most expanded thyroid clonotypes exceeding 0.001 frequency.

Amplification of TCR beta CDR3 regions used RNA transcripts. The first round was an RT-PCR with HTBI primers, and the second round was a multiplex PCR. TCRdb analysed the multiplex PCR reads with MiXCR anew, one entry per CDR3 protein. Seen here are more than 40,000 distinct CDR3 sequences, around 45% observed once, and the top ten hold less than 25%. The CDR3 is 13 residues long. V was pared by 6 bases and J by 1 base, with 4 bases of the junction left unmatched. CDR1 and CDR2 from the germline V gene are DFQATT and SNEGSKA (reference sequence). Other autoimmune diseases, uncontrolled infections, pregnancy or lactation excluded patients from enrollment. This clonotype was observed at least ten times. The antigen remains unidentified.

The sequenced sample consisted of peripheral blood. J is TRBJ2-7 and V is TRBV20-1; 9 bases map to TRBD1. The sequence derives from an adult man with Graves' ophthalmopathy. CDR3 residues: CSARTGVSYEQYF. The CDR3 DNA sequence: TGCAGTGCCCGGACAGGGGTTTCCTACGAGCAGTACTTC.